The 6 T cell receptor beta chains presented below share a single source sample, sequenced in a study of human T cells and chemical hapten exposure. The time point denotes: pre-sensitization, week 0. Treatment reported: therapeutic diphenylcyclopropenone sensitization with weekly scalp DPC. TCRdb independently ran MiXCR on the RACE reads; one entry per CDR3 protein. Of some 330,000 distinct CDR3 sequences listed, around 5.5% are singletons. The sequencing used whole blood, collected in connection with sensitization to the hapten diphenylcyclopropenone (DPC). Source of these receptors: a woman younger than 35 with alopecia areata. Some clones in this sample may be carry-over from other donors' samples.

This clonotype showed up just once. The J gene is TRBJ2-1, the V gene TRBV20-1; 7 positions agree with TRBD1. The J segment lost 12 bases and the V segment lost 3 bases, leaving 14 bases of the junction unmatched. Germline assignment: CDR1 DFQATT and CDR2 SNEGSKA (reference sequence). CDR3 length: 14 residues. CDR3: CSASDRDLLQAQFF. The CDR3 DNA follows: TGCAGTGCTAGCGACAGGGATCTACTCCAGGCGCAGTTCTTC.

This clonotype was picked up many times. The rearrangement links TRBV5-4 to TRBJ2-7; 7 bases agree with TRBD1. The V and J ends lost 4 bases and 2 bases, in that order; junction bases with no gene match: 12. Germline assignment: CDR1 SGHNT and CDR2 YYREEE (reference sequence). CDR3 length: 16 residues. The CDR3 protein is CASSQPGQSLTYEQYF. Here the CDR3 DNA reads TGTGCCAGCAGCCAACCGGGACAGAGCTTAACCTACGAGCAGTACTTC.

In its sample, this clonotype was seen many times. CDR3 DNA sequence: TGTGCCAGCAGTATTTACCGGGACCGCGACACTGAAGCTTTCTTT. Protein product: CASSIYRDRDTEAFF. The rearrangement links TRBV25-1 to TRBJ1-1; TRBD1 is a possible D gene (5 bases). Trimming took off 5 bases at V and 3 bases at J, with 16 bases between the two ends. CDR1 and CDR2 (germline): MGHDK, SYGVNS. This CDR3 has 15 amino acids. Full variable domain (remainder filled in from reference TRBV25-1 and TRBJ1-1): EADIYQTPRYLVIGTGKKITLECSQTMGHDKMYWYQQDPGMELHLIHYSYGVNSTEKGDLSSESTVSRIRTEHFPLTLESARPSHTSQYLCASSIYRDRDTEAFFGQGTRLTVV.

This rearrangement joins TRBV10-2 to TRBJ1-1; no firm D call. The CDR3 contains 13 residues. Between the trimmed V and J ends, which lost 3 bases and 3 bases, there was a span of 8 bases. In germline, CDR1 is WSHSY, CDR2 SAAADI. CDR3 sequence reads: CASSDLRDTEAFF. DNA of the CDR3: TGCGCCAGCAGTGATTTGAGGGACACTGAAGCTTTCTTT.

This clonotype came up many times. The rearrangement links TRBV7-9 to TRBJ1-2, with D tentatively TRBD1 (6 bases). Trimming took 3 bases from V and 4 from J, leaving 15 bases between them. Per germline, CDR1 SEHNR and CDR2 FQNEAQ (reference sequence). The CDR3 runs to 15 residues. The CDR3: CASSFSGGQSYGYTF. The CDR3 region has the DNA TGTGCCAGCAGCTTCAGTGGAGGACAGTCCTATGGCTACACCTTC.

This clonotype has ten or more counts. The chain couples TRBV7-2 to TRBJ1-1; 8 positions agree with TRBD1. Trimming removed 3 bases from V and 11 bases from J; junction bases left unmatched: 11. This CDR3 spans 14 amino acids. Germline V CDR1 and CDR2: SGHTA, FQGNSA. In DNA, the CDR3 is TGTGCCAGCAGCTTGGAAAGGACAGGGATCGGGGCTTTCTTT. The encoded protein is CASSLERTGIGAFF.